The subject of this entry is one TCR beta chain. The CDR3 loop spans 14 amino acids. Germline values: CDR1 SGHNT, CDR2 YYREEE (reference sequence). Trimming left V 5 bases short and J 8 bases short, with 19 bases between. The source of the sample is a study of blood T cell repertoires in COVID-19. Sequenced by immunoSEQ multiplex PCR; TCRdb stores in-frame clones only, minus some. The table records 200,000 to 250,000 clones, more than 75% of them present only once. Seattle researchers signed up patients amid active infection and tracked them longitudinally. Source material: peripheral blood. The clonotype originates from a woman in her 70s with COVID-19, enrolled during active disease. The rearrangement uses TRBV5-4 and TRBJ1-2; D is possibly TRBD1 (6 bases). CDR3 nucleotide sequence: TGTGCCAGCAGTTCTATTGGGGGCGCCGGAGGCTACACCTTC. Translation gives CASSSIGGAGGYTF.